A selection of T cell receptor beta chains follows, all from one sample in a study of read filtering for tumor transcriptome and immune sequencing. TCRdb used MiXCR to reprocess the reads, holding one entry per CDR3 protein. The table lists approximately 90,000 distinct CDR3 sequences, around a fifth of them singletons. The sequenced sample was a population of CD138-negative cells sorted from bone marrow. Receptors originate from a donor at least 40 years old with multiple myeloma. The CDR3 runs from the conserved cysteine through the conserved F or W. Fields, in order: D gene, V gene, clone size, J gene, CDR3 DNA, CDR3 protein. The D gene is left open where the match is weak. Clone sizes are given selectively: once, few, many, or a class where the clone is expanded.

D gene: TRBD1; V gene: TRBV5-1; clone size: NA; J gene: TRBJ1-5; CDR3 DNA: TGCGCCAGCAGCCCAGTCGGGGACAGTCACCAGCCCCAGCATTTT; CDR3 protein: CASSPVGDSHQPQHF
D gene: TRBD2; V gene: TRBV12-3/TRBV12-4; clone size: many; J gene: TRBJ2-2; CDR3 DNA: TGTGCCAGCAGTACCCCTACTAGCGGGGAACCGAACACCGGGGAGCTGTTTTTT; CDR3 protein: CASSTPTSGEPNTGELFF
D gene: NA; V gene: TRBV11-2; clone size: NA; J gene: TRBJ2-5; CDR3 DNA: TGTGCCAGCAGCGGCTTGGGGGCCCAGTACTTC; CDR3 protein: CASSGLGAQYF
D gene: NA; V gene: TRBV20-1; clone size: many; J gene: TRBJ2-7; CDR3 DNA: TGCAGTGCTACCGAGGTTGTGGGGTTAGGGTACGAGCAGTACTTC; CDR3 protein: CSATEVVGLGYEQYF
D gene: NA; V gene: TRBV2; clone size: NA; J gene: TRBJ2-5; CDR3 DNA: TGTGCCAGCAGTGATACAGCACATGAGACCCAGTACTTC; CDR3 protein: CASSDTAHETQYF
D gene: NA; V gene: TRBV7-2; clone size: many; J gene: TRBJ2-3; CDR3 DNA: TGTGCCAGCAGCTTATACGGGGGAGCTAGCACAGATACGCAGTATTTT; CDR3 protein: CASSLYGGASTDTQYF
D gene: NA; V gene: TRBV9; clone size: NA; J gene: TRBJ1-5; CDR3 DNA: TGTGCCAGCAGCGTAGATGGGGTAACTAATCAGCCCCAGCATTTT; CDR3 protein: CASSVDGVTNQPQHF
D gene: TRBD2; V gene: TRBV27; clone size: many; J gene: TRBJ2-3; CDR3 DNA: TGTGCCAGCAGTAATAGCGGGGGGGACGATACGCAGTATTTT; CDR3 protein: CASSNSGGDDTQYF
D gene: TRBD1; V gene: TRBV20-1; clone size: NA; J gene: TRBJ1-1; CDR3 DNA: TGCAGTGCTGAAGGGACAGCAGCTGAAGCTTTCTTT; CDR3 protein: CSAEGTAAEAFF
D gene: NA; V gene: TRBV7-8; clone size: many; J gene: TRBJ2-1; CDR3 DNA: TGTGCCAGCAGCCGCCAATGGGGGTATGAGCAGTTCTTC; CDR3 protein: CASSRQWGYEQFF
D gene: TRBD1; V gene: TRBV28; clone size: many; J gene: TRBJ2-3; CDR3 DNA: TGTGCCAGCAGTTCTCTCAGGGGGTCGCGAATAAGGTCAGATACGCAGTATTTT; CDR3 protein: CASSSLRGSRIRSDTQYF
D gene: TRBD1; V gene: TRBV7-2; clone size: NA; J gene: TRBJ2-5; CDR3 DNA: TGTGCCAGCAGCCGGGACAGGGGAGAGACCCAGTACTTC; CDR3 protein: CASSRDRGETQYF
D gene: NA; V gene: TRBV29-1; clone size: NA; J gene: TRBJ1-1; CDR3 DNA: TGCAGCGTTGGACAGGCCGGTCCTAAAGCTTTCTTT; CDR3 protein: CSVGQAGPKAFF
D gene: TRBD1; V gene: TRBV6-5; clone size: NA; J gene: TRBJ1-5; CDR3 DNA: TGTGCCAGCAGTTACAATCCGGGACAGGAGTCCAATCAGCCCCAGCATTTT; CDR3 protein: CASSYNPGQESNQPQHF
D gene: NA; V gene: TRBV7-9; clone size: many; J gene: TRBJ1-1; CDR3 DNA: TGTGCCAGCAGCTCGACACTTTTGAACACTGAAGCTTTCTTT; CDR3 protein: CASSSTLLNTEAFF
D gene: NA; V gene: TRBV12-3/TRBV12-4; clone size: many; J gene: TRBJ2-5; CDR3 DNA: TGTGCCAGCAGTATACAGCAAGAGACCCAGTACTTC; CDR3 protein: CASSIQQETQYF
D gene: TRBD1; V gene: TRBV20-1; clone size: many; J gene: TRBJ2-7; CDR3 DNA: TGCAGTGCTACGACAGGGGGCTTTCCCTACGAGCAGTACTTC; CDR3 protein: CSATTGGFPYEQYF
D gene: NA; V gene: TRBV5-1; clone size: many; J gene: TRBJ2-3; CDR3 DNA: TGCGCCAGCAGCCAAGGAGGGAAAGTGACAGATACGCAGTATTTT; CDR3 protein: CASSQGGKVTDTQYF
D gene: NA; V gene: TRBV28; clone size: many; J gene: TRBJ2-7; CDR3 DNA: TGTGCCAGCAGTTCCCGACTAGTCGCGGGCTACGAGCAGTACTTC; CDR3 protein: CASSSRLVAGYEQYF
D gene: NA; V gene: TRBV5-1; clone size: many; J gene: TRBJ1-1; CDR3 DNA: TGCGCCAGCAGCTTGGGGCCCCCGGGTGAAGCTTTCTTT; CDR3 protein: CASSLGPPGEAFF
D gene: NA; V gene: TRBV4-1; clone size: many; J gene: TRBJ1-1; CDR3 DNA: TGCGCCAGCAGCCAAGACACAAACACTGAAGCTTTCTTT; CDR3 protein: CASSQDTNTEAFF
D gene: NA; V gene: TRBV27; clone size: NA; J gene: TRBJ2-7; CDR3 DNA: TGTGCCAGCAGTGGATCCTGGACACGAGCCTCCTACGAGCAGTACTTC; CDR3 protein: CASSGSWTRASYEQYF
D gene: TRBD1; V gene: TRBV10-3; clone size: NA; J gene: TRBJ1-5; CDR3 DNA: TGTGCCATCAGTGGTACTAAAACCGGGACAGGGGGCAATCAGCCCCAGCATTTT; CDR3 protein: CAISGTKTGTGGNQPQHF
D gene: TRBD1; V gene: TRBV12-3/TRBV12-4; clone size: many; J gene: TRBJ2-5; CDR3 DNA: TGTGCCAGCAGTCCTAGGACAGGGAGAGAAGAGACCCAGTACTTC; CDR3 protein: CASSPRTGREETQYF
D gene: TRBD1; V gene: TRBV20-1; clone size: NA; J gene: TRBJ2-2; CDR3 DNA: TGCAGTACCACCCAGGGGGCGGACACCGGGGAGCTGTTATTT; CDR3 protein: CSTTQGADTGELLF
D gene: NA; V gene: TRBV12-3/TRBV12-4; clone size: many; J gene: TRBJ2-1; CDR3 DNA: TGTGCCAGCAGAAAACAGGAGAGCTCCTACAATGAGCAGTTCTTC; CDR3 protein: CASRKQESSYNEQFF
D gene: TRBD1; V gene: TRBV2; clone size: many; J gene: TRBJ2-1; CDR3 DNA: TGTGCCAGCAGCGTGGACAGGGGTCACAATGAGCAGTTCTTC; CDR3 protein: CASSVDRGHNEQFF
D gene: NA; V gene: TRBV28; clone size: NA; J gene: TRBJ1-3; CDR3 DNA: TGTGCCAGCAGTCCTAACGGTGTGTGGGGAAACACCATATATTTT; CDR3 protein: CASSPNGVWGNTIYF
D gene: NA; V gene: TRBV29-1; clone size: many; J gene: TRBJ2-1; CDR3 DNA: TGCAGCGTCCTCCCCAGGGGCGGCGGCAATGAGCAGTTCTTC; CDR3 protein: CSVLPRGGGNEQFF
D gene: NA; V gene: TRBV18; clone size: many; J gene: TRBJ1-1; CDR3 DNA: TGTGCCAGCTCACCACTGACAGGCACCGGGATTGAAGCTTTCTTT; CDR3 protein: CASSPLTGTGIEAFF
D gene: NA; V gene: TRBV5-1; clone size: many; J gene: TRBJ2-7; CDR3 DNA: TGCGCCAGCAGCTTGTCACTGGCCTCCTACGAGCAGTACTTC; CDR3 protein: CASSLSLASYEQYF
D gene: NA; V gene: TRBV12-3/TRBV12-4; clone size: NA; J gene: TRBJ2-2; CDR3 DNA: TGTGCCAGCAGACCCGGGGATCTGAACACCGGGGATCTGTTTTTT; CDR3 protein: CASRPGDLNTGDLFF
D gene: TRBD2; V gene: TRBV7-2; clone size: few; J gene: TRBJ2-3; CDR3 DNA: TGTGCCAGCAGCTTAGTAAGCGGGGGGCTCACAGATACGCAGTATTTT; CDR3 protein: CASSLVSGGLTDTQYF
D gene: TRBD1; V gene: TRBV6-1; clone size: NA; J gene: TRBJ2-5; CDR3 DNA: TGTGCCTCATTGACAGGGGCGGAGACCCAGTACTTC; CDR3 protein: CASLTGAETQYF
D gene: NA; V gene: TRBV12-3/TRBV12-4; clone size: NA; J gene: TRBJ2-3; CDR3 DNA: TGTGCCAGCAGTCATCCGTGGTCGACCACAGATACGCAGTATTTT; CDR3 protein: CASSHPWSTTDTQYF
D gene: NA; V gene: TRBV30; clone size: many; J gene: TRBJ1-1; CDR3 DNA: TGTGCCTGGACCCTGGGGGTGAGTCCTGAAGCTTTCTTT; CDR3 protein: CAWTLGVSPEAFF
D gene: NA; V gene: TRBV14; clone size: many; J gene: TRBJ2-3; CDR3 DNA: TGTGCCAGCAGCCAAGCGGGGGCCTACACAGATACGCAGTATTTT; CDR3 protein: CASSQAGAYTDTQYF
D gene: NA; V gene: TRBV20-1; clone size: few; J gene: TRBJ2-1; CDR3 DNA: TGCAGTACTCCCGGGACAACCTCCTACAATGAGCAGTTCTTC; CDR3 protein: CSTPGTTSYNEQFF
D gene: TRBD1; V gene: TRBV2; clone size: NA; J gene: TRBJ1-2; CDR3 DNA: TGTGCCAGCAGTGAAAGGGGGCGAAGCTATGGCTACACCTTC; CDR3 protein: CASSERGRSYGYTF
D gene: TRBD2; V gene: TRBV6-5; clone size: many; J gene: TRBJ2-3; CDR3 DNA: TGTGCCAGCAGCCCAACTAGCGGGCTTCACACAGATACGCAGTATTTT; CDR3 protein: CASSPTSGLHTDTQYF
D gene: NA; V gene: TRBV27; clone size: few; J gene: TRBJ1-1; CDR3 DNA: TGTGCCAGCAGTTCTGACGTCGGGGTAACTGAAGCTTTCTTT; CDR3 protein: CASSSDVGVTEAFF
D gene: TRBD2; V gene: TRBV11-2; clone size: many; J gene: TRBJ2-1; CDR3 DNA: TGTGCCAGCAGCTTAGCTAGCGGGGGGCTCGCCTACAATGAGCAGTTCTTC; CDR3 protein: CASSLASGGLAYNEQFF
D gene: NA; V gene: TRBV5-1; clone size: many; J gene: TRBJ1-1; CDR3 DNA: TGCGCCAGCAGCTCCGTCGAATTGGGCGAGTCTGAAGCTTTCTTT; CDR3 protein: CASSSVELGESEAFF
D gene: NA; V gene: TRBV7-6; clone size: NA; J gene: TRBJ2-7; CDR3 DNA: TGTGCCAGCAGCCCTAGGGCTCCCGGGGGGGGCCACAGGGGGCCAGACTACGAGCAGTACTTC; CDR3 protein: CASSPRAPGGGHRGPDYEQYF
D gene: TRBD1; V gene: TRBV4-2; clone size: few; J gene: TRBJ1-5; CDR3 DNA: TGTGCCAGCAGCCAGGGACAGGGGGGGCAGCCCCAGCATTTT; CDR3 protein: CASSQGQGGQPQHF
D gene: NA; V gene: TRBV9; clone size: many; J gene: TRBJ2-2; CDR3 DNA: TGTGCCAGCGCCACCAGGGGCGGGGAGCTGTTTTTT; CDR3 protein: CASATRGGELFF
D gene: NA; V gene: TRBV10-2; clone size: many; J gene: TRBJ2-5; CDR3 DNA: TGCGCCAGCAGTGAGTCGGATAGGCAAGAGACCCAGTACTTC; CDR3 protein: CASSESDRQETQYF
D gene: TRBD2; V gene: TRBV5-4; clone size: many; J gene: TRBJ2-2; CDR3 DNA: TGTGCCAGCAGCCCAACTATAGCGGGAAACACCGGGGAGCTGTTTTTT; CDR3 protein: CASSPTIAGNTGELFF